This TCR beta chain is from a study of blood T cell repertoires in COVID-19. As for the study in general: The United States, Italy and Spain were the sources of the acute and convalescent COVID-19 samples.

Original handling: Amplification from reference gene primers served as the basis for estimated nucleated cell counts. Libraries were prepared by immunoSEQ multiplex PCR; TCRdb keeps only in-frame clonotypes and omits some of them. For V, J and clone size, that table is used; D and trimming come from the DNA. The sample holds 45,000 to 55,000 clones, around 68% seen once. The sequence was collected from a woman aged 70-85 years with acute or convalescent COVID-19. The specimen sequenced was peripheral blood.

The chain's CDR3 is CASSLSGGISNEQFF. CDR3 in DNA: TGTGCCAGCAGCCTCAGCGGGGGGATAAGTAATGAGCAGTTCTTC. The rearrangement joins TRBV7-3 to TRBJ2-1; the match to TRBD2 covers 9 bases. V dropped 5 bases and J dropped 7; count of bases not matched to a gene: 9. The CDR3 totals 15 residues. From germline, CDR1 is SGHTA and CDR2 FQGTGA.